Shown below are 5 T cell receptor beta chains from a single sample sequenced in a study of regulatory T cells in long-lasting Graves disease. Libraries of TCR beta came from iRepertoire HTBI primers plus Arm-PCR of CDR3 regions. TCRdb re-derived calls from the multiplex PCR reads in MiXCR, one entry per CDR3 protein. Of 200,000 to 250,000 distinct CDR3 sequences in the sample, 20% to 25% were seen once. The sample's time point: newly diagnosed GD, antithyroid drugs for less than 3 months. The TCR library was made from RNA that had been extracted from PBMCs in TRIzol. The specimen was peripheral blood mononuclear cells (PBMCs), collected at new diagnosis, from a patient treated with antithyroid drugs. Receptor source: a female donor with Graves disease.

This clonotype was seen ten or more times. The chain employs TRBV6-2 or TRBV6-3 and TRBJ1-2, with a weak D call TRBD1 (6 bases). The CDR3 is made up of 14 amino acids. The germline gives CDR1 MNHEY, CDR2 SVGEGT. Trimming left V 5 bases short and J 4 bases short, with 14 bases between. Here the CDR3 DNA reads TGTGCCAGCAGTGAAAGGGGGGAGGTCTATGGCTACACCTTC. Translated, it gives CASSERGEVYGYTF.

Regarding this clonotype: A much larger clone differs from this one at a single base, so this may be a read error. V usage is TRBV28 and J usage is TRBJ2-1, with D possibly being TRBD2 (6 bases). The germline V and J ends were trimmed by 2 bases and 7 bases, with 15 bases remaining between them. The CDR3 is 15 residues long. Per the germline V gene, CDR1 is MDHEN and CDR2 is SYDVKM. The CDR3: CASSLGDGGLNEQFF. The CDR3 DNA sequence: TGTGCCAGCAGTTTAGGCGACGGGGGACTTAATGAGCAGTTCTTC.

This clonotype appeared a few times. The V call is TRBV7-2, the J call TRBJ1-5; D remains unclear. Per the germline V gene, CDR1 is SGHTA and CDR2 is FQGNSA. The CDR3 runs 15 residues. Trimming pared 0 bases from V and 2 bases from J, leaving 8 bases between. CDR3 nucleotides: TGTGCCAGCAGCTTAGCACGCCAGGGCAATCAGCCCCAGCATTTT. Its translation is CASSLARQGNQPQHF.

The V call is TRBV6-5, the J call TRBJ2-7; the D is unclear. CDR3 size: 13 residues. The V end lost 4 bases, the J end lost 2 bases, and 9 bases lay between the germline ends. CDR1 is MNHEY and CDR2 is SVGAGI in the germline V gene. The CDR3 reads CASSWKLAYEQYF. The CDR3, as DNA: TGTGCCAGCAGTTGGAAGCTTGCCTACGAGCAGTACTTC.

Details on this clonotype: With a much larger clone just one base away, this may be a read error. The chain recombines TRBV6-2 or TRBV6-3 with TRBJ1-5; weak D call: TRBD1 (5 bases). Germline CDR1 and CDR2: MNHEY and SVGEGT. This CDR3 has 14 amino acids. The CDR3 nucleotides read TGTGCCAGCAGTTACGTACAGGACAATCAGTCCCAGCATTTT. This sequence encodes CASSYVQDNQSQHF.